This T cell receptor beta chain was identified in a study of cytomegalovirus exposure and HLA in healthy donors. Amplification used 60 Vbeta primers and 13 Jbeta primers. Repertoires were generated with immunoSEQ multiplex PCR, while TCRdb's copy carries only in-frame clones and drops some. The data show 120,000 or so clones, with around 80% seen just once and 1.5% to 2.5% held by the top ten. As for this clone: The antigen remains undetermined.

V was clipped by 0 bases and J by 7 bases, with 7 bases between them. There are 13 residues in the CDR3. From germline, CDR1 is GTSNPN and CDR2 SVGIG (reference sequence). Whole-study results and caveats: Only CMV serostatus was available as immune exposure information.

This clonotype was obtained from a man between 18 and 29 years old in good health and CMV-seronegative. The chain joins TRBV30 to TRBJ1-6; D ambiguous. Source material: PBMCs. The CDR3: CAWSVGGNSPLHF. In DNA, the CDR3 is TGTGCCTGGAGTGTAGGCGGCAATTCACCCCTCCACTTT.